This TCR beta chain appears in the sequencing data of a study of technical replicates of blood from a handful of donors. The assay was immunoSEQ multiplex PCR, and TCRdb's table has in-frame clones only and misses some. This sample carries more than 90,000 clones, around 96% of them seen once, and the ten largest clones take 0.36%. This CDR3 comprises 15 residues. J gave up 1 base and V 0 bases, and 4 bases lay outside the gene matches. Looked up from germline, CDR1 is SGHRS and CDR2 is YFSETQ. This TCR was recovered from a human donor in good health. The chain uses TRBV5-1 and TRBJ2-7, with 7 bases matching TRBD1. What was sequenced was T cells isolated from PBMCs. The CDR3 sequence is CASSLGRDRSYEQYF. In DNA, the CDR3 is TGCGCCAGCAGCTTGGGCCGGGACAGATCCTACGAGCAGTACTTC.